This entry features one TCR beta chain sequence. Its antigen is unidentified. The CDR3 is made up of 14 amino acids. Germline CDR1 and CDR2: SGDLS and YYNGEE. The V and J ends lost 0 bases and 1 base respectively, with 7 bases between them. This sample stems from a study of T cell responses to AZD1222 COVID-19 vaccine. General study points: Spike-specific TCR breadth and depth both grew after two AZD1222 doses.

The protocol was immunoSEQ multiplex PCR, while the TCRdb copy is restricted to in-frame clones and leaves out a portion. The top ten clones hold 28% of a sample with 120,000 or so clones, 85% to 90% of them seen once. The clonotype originates from an adult in good health. This specimen was peripheral blood, taken on day 0 of AZD1222 vaccination. V and J are TRBV9 and TRBJ2-5, with D possibly matching TRBD2 (6 bases). CDR3 in amino acids: CASSVDGGQETQYF. The CDR3, as DNA: TGTGCCAGCAGCGTAGACGGGGGCCAAGAGACCCAGTACTTC.